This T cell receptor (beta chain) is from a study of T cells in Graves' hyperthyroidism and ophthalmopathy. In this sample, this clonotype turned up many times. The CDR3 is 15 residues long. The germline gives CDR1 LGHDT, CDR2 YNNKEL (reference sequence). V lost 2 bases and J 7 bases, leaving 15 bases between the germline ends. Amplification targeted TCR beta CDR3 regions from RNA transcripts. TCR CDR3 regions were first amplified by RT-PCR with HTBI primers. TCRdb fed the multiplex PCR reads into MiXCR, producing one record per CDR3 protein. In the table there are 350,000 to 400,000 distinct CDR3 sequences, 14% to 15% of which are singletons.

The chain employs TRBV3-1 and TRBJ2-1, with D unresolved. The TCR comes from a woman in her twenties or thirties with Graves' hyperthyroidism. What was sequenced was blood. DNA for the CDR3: TGTGCCAGCAGCCAACCTCATGGGCCGACAAATGAGCAGTTCTTC. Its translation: CASSQPHGPTNEQFF.